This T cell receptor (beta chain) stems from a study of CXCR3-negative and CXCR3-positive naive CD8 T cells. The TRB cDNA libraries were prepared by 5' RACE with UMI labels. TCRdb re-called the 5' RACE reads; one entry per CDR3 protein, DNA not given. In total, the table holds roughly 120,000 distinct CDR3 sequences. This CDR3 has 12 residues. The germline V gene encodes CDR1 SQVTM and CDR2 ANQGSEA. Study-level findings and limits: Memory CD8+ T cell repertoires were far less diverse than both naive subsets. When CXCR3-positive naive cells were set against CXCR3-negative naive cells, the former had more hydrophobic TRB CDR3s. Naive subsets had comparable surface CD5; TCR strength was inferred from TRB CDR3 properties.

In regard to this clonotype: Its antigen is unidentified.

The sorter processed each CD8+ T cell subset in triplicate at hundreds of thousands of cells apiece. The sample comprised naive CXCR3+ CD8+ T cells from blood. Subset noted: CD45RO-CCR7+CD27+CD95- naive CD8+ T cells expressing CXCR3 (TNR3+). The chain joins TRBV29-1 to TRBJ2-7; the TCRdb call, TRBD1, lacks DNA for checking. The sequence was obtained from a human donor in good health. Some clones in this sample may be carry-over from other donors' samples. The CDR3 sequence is CSVEASGSEQYF.